This TCR beta chain was sequenced in a study of CD8+ T cells in alopecia areata. Study-wide results and limits: Possibly as an HLA-related effect, TCR sharing across patients appeared less clear than in mice.

The treatment was: oral pan-JAK inhibitor, 5-10 mg twice daily. Peripheral blood and lesional scalp punch biopsies came from alopecia areata patients. As concerns this clone: Its antigen remains unidentified.

The CDR3 contains 14 residues. Germline loops: CDR1 SGHTA, CDR2 FQGTGA. The V and J ends lost 3 bases and 5 bases, in that order; junction bases with no gene match: 5. Following extraction, RNA underwent reverse transcription to cDNA, which served as the sequencing template. Generated by immunoSEQ multiplex PCR, the TCRdb table keeps only in-frame clones and is missing some. Of over 100,000 clones listed, about 50% are singletons. The gene calls are TRBV7-3 and TRBJ1-1; 8 positions match TRBD1. This TCR was recovered from a human donor with alopecia areata. The sample in question was CD4+ T cells sorted from blood, obtained at week 4, from a patient treated with tofacitinib. CDR3 DNA sequence: TGTGCCAGCAGCTTTGGACAGGGAAGGACTGAAGCTTTCTTT. Encoded protein: CASSFGQGRTEAFF.